This TCR beta chain was identified during a study of post-analysis software for immune sequencing data. The germline gives CDR1 SEHNR, CDR2 FQNEAQ (reference sequence). The CDR3 covers 16 residues. Unique molecular identifiers were carried by the TCR beta cDNA libraries. TCRdb called the PCR reads again in MiXCR, with one record for every CDR3 protein. The sample lists about 680,000 distinct CDR3 sequences, over 45% occurring once. Study-wide results and caveats: TRBV segments more frequent in patients than in controls numbered five and included TRBV5-6, TRBV5-1 and TRBV20-1.

A remark on this clonotype: The antigen remains unidentified. Germline and junction disagree at one end, which may indicate a read error.

The clonotype was recovered from a girl between 2 and 10 years old with multiple sclerosis. J is TRBJ2-3 and V is TRBV7-9, with D possibly being TRBD2 (5 bases). The sequenced material came from blood. The DNA for the CDR3 is TGTGTCAGCAGCTTTGTGGGTTACGGGGATGCAGATACGCAGTATTTT. Its protein product is CVSSFVGYGDADTQYF.